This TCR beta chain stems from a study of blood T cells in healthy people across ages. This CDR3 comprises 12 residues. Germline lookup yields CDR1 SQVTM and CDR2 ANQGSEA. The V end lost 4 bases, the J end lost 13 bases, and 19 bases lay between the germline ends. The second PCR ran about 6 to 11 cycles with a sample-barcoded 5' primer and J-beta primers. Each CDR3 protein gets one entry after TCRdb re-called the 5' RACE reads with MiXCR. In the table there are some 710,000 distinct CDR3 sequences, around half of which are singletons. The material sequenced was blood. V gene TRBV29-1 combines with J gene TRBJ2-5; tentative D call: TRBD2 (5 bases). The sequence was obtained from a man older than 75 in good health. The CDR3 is CSVGGGRNIPYF. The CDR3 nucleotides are TGCAGCGTTGGAGGAGGCAGAAACATTCCGTACTTC.